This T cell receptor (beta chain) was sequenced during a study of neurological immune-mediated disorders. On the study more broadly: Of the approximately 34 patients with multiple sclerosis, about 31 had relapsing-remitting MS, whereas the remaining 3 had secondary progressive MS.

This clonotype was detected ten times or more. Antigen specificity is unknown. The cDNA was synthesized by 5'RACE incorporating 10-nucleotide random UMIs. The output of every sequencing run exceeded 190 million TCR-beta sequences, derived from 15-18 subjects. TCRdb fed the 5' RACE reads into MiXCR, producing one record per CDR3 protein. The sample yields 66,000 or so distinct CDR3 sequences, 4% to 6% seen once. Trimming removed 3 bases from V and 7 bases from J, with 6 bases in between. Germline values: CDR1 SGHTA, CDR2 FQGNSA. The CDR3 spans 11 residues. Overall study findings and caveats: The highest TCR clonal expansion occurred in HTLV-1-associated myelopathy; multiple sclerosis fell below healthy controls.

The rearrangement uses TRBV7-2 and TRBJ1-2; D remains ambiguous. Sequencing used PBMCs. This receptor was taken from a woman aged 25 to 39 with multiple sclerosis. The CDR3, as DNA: TGTGCCAGCAGCTTTATTGGTGGCTACACCTTC. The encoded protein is CASSFIGGYTF.